This T cell receptor (beta chain) emerged from a study of metastatic and nonmetastatic thyroid tumors. Overall study context: The comparison covered peripheral blood and tumor or nodule tissue in malignant and benign thyroid patients. Study outcomes and limitations: Reportedly, malignant thyroid tumors had significantly higher TCR beta diversity than benign nodules, in blood and tumor.

In the source study's methods: Researchers built a distant-metastasis classifier for papillary thyroid cancer that drew on CDR3 differences across clinicopathological groups. From the PCR reads, TCRdb re-called clones with MiXCR. None of the V and J calls come from the authors' own analysis; TCRdb made them. The sample records some 18,000 clones, over 20% being singletons. Every patient underwent thyroid surgery untreated. This clone was seen ten or more times. Its specificity is not known. The germline CDR1 and CDR2 sequences are MNHNS and SASEGT. This CDR3 contains 15 residues. Trimming took 7 bases from V and 4 from J, leaving 17 bases between them.

The TCR sequence derives from a male donor with papillary thyroid cancer or a benign thyroid nodule (not recorded which). Some clones in this sample may be carry-over from other donors' samples. The rearrangement joins TRBV6-1 to TRBJ1-3; weak D call: TRBD1 (6 bases). Sequencing was done on a sample of tumor tissue. CDR3 in amino acids: CASTEGGGLGNTIYF. The CDR3 region has the DNA TGTGCCAGCACCGAGGGGGGGGGACTCGGAAACACCATATATTTT.